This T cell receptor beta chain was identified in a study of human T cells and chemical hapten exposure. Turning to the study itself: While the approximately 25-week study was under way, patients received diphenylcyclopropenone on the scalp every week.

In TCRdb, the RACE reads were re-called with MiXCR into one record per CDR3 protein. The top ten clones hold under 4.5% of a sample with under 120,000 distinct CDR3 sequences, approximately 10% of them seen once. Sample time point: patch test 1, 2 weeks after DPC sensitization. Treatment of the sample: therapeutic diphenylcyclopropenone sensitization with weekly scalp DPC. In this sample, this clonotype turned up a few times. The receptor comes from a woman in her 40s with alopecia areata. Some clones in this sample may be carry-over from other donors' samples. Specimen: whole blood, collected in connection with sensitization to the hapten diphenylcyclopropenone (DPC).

CDR3 coding DNA: TGTGCCAGCAGCTTAACGACAGGGAAGAATGAAAAACTGTTTTTT. Its protein product is CASSLTTGKNEKLFF. The J gene is TRBJ1-4, the V gene TRBV7-2, with 7 positions matching TRBD1. The CDR3 extends over 15 amino acids. With V trimmed by 2 bases and J by 5 bases, 5 bases remained unmatched. Germline-derived CDR1 and CDR2 are SGHTA and FQGNSA.